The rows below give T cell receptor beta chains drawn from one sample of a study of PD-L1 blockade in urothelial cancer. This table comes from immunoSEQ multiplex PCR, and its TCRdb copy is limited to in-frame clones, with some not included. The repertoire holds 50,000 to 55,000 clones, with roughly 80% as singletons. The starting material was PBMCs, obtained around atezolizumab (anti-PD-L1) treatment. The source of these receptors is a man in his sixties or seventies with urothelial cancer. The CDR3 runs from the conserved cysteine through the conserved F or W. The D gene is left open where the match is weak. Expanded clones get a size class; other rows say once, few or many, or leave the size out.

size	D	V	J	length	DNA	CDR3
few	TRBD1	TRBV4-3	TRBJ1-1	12	TGCGCCAGCAGCCGGGCGACAGGGGAAGCTTTCTTT	CASSRATGEAFF
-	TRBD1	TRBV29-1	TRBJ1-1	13	TGCAGCGTAGGACAGGGGGCGAGCACTGAAGCTTTCTTT	CSVGQGASTEAFF
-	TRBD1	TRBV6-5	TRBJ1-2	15	TGTGCCAGCAGTTATCAACTCGACAGGGACTATGGCTACACCTTC	CASSYQLDRDYGYTF
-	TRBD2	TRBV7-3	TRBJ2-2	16	TGTGCCAGCAGCTTAACTAGCGGGGGATTCGGCGGGGAGCTGTTTTTT	CASSLTSGGFGGELFF
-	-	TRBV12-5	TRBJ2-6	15	TGTGCTAGTGGTTTGGTACAGGATGGGGCCAACGTCCTGACTTTC	CASGLVQDGANVLTF
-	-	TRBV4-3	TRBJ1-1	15	TGCGCCAGCAGCCACGGTCCCGCCCGAAGCACTGAAGCTTTCTTT	CASSHGPARSTEAFF
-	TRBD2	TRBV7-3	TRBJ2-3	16	TGTGCCAGCAGCGAAGAACTAGCGGGGGGACTTGATACGCAGTATTTT	CASSEELAGGLDTQYF
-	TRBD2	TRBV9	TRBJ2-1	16	TGTGCCAGCAGCGTAGCCGCGGGAGCATCTTACAATGAGCAGTTCTTC	CASSVAAGASYNEQFF
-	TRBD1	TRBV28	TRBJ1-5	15	TGTGCCAGCAGACAGACAGGGGAACGCAATCAGCCCCAGCATTTT	CASRQTGERNQPQHF
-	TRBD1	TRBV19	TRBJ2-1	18	TGTGCCAGTAGTATAAGGTTACAGGGGGTAGGATTGGACAATGAGCAGTTCTTC	CASSIRLQGVGLDNEQFF
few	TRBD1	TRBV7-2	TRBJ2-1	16	TGTGCCAGCAGCTTAATGGGGACAGGCGCCTACAATGAGCAGTTCTTC	CASSLMGTGAYNEQFF
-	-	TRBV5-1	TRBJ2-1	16	TGCGCCAGCAGCCTCGGACGGGAAAACCTGTACAATGAGCAGTTCTTC	CASSLGRENLYNEQFF
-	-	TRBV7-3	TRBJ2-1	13	TGTGCCAGCAGCTTTCGGGGGAACAATGAGCAGTTCTTC	CASSFRGNNEQFF
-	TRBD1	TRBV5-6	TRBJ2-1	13	TGTGCCAGCAGCTGGACAGGGGGCTCGGGAGAGTTCTTC	CASSWTGGSGEFF
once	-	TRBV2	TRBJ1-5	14	TGTGCCAGCAGTGAAGTGGCGGGTGCTCAGCCCCAGCATTTT	CASSEVAGAQPQHF
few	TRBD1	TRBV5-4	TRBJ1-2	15	TGTGCCAGCAGCTTAAGCTGGACAGGCTACTATGGCTACACCTTC	CASSLSWTGYYGYTF
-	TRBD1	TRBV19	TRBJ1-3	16	TGTGCCAGTAGTCCGGGACAGGGTAATTCTGGAAACACCATATATTTT	CASSPGQGNSGNTIYF
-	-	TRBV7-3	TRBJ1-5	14	TGTGCCAGCAGCTTAGTGGCGGTTCGACAGCCCCAGCATTTT	CASSLVAVRQPQHF
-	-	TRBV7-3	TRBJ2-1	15	TGTGCCAGCAGCTTAAGAGGGATAAGCTACAATGAGCAGTTCTTC	CASSLRGISYNEQFF
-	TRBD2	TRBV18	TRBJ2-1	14	TGTGCCAGCTCCCTAGCGGGAGCATACAATGAGCAGTTCTTC	CASSLAGAYNEQFF
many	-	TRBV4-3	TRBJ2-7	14	TGCGCCAGCAGCCAAGTTCTAGGTGCCTACGAGCAGTACTTC	CASSQVLGAYEQYF
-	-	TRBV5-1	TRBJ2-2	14	TGCGCCAGCAGTCAACAGGGAGACACCGGGGAGCTGTTTTTT	CASSQQGDTGELFF
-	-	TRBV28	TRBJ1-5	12	TGTGCCAGCAAGCACGACAATCAGCCCCAGCATTTT	CASKHDNQPQHF
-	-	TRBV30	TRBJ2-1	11	TGTGCCTGGAGTCAGGGCGAGGAGCAGTTCTTC	CAWSQGEEQFF
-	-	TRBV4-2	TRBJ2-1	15	TGTGCCAGCAGCCAAGGCAGGTTATCCTACAATGAGCAGTTCTTC	CASSQGRLSYNEQFF
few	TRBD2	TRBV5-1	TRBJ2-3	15	TGCGCCAGCAGCATTACTAGCGGATCAAGCTCTACGCAGTATTTT	CASSITSGSSSTQYF
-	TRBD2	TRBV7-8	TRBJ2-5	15	TGTGCCTCCGGGAGTAGCGGGTTGTACCAAGAGACCCAGTACTTC	CASGSSGLYQETQYF
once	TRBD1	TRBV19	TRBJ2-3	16	TGTGCCAGTAGGAGGACAGGGGGGACTAGCACAGATACGCAGTATTTT	CASRRTGGTSTDTQYF